The source of this T cell receptor (beta chain) is a study of OX40 agonist ivuxolimab in advanced cancers. Study context: With ivuxolimab, an agonistic anti-OX40 (CD134) antibody, patients were treated. Earlier anti-PD-1, anti-PD-L1 or anti-CTLA-4 therapy was permitted; about 39% had received some. Notes on the study in general: Partial responders at 0.1-3.0 mg/kg had among the lowest clonal expansion.

Assay: immunoSEQ multiplex PCR; the TCRdb copy retains only in-frame clones and omits some. The repertoire consists of about 99,000 clones, with over 75% occurring once and the leading ten covering 0.25% to 0.35%. This clone occurred a few times. Its antigen is not known. This CDR3 spans 16 amino acids. Trimming removed 1 base at V and 4 bases at J, with 16 bases between. Per germline, CDR1 SGHTA and CDR2 FQGNSA. Source: CD4+ or CD8+ T cells sorted from blood, taken in a trial of the OX40 agonist ivuxolimab. The clonotype comes from an adult with an advanced solid tumor such as melanoma, head and neck, liver or kidney cancer. The J gene is TRBJ2-5, the V gene TRBV7-2; D possibly corresponds to TRBD2 (6 bases). The CDR3 DNA reads TGTGCCAGCAGCTTAGGAGGAGGGCCGAGAGGAGAGACCCAGTACTTC. Amino acid sequence: CASSLGGGPRGETQYF. Full variable domain (missing parts from reference TRBV7-2 and TRBJ2-5): GAGVSQSPSNKVTEKGKDVELRCDPISGHTALYWYRQSLGQGLEFLIYFQGNSAPDKSGLPSDRFSAERTGGSVSTLTIQRTQQEDSAVYLCASSLGGGPRGETQYFGPGTRLLVL.